The T cell receptor (beta chain) described here comes from a study of cytomegalovirus exposure and HLA in healthy donors (dated by TCRdb to between 2016 and 2019). For the wider study: According to an earlier analysis of 550 to 700 of the donors, about 179 million T cells yielded 90 million to 130 million unique TCR beta sequences and about 300 Gb of sequence data. In a later genetic analysis, genome-wide SNP genotypes for about three fifths of the roughly 670 donors were used, and that subset was treated as a discovery cohort. Donor age, sex, ethnicity and CMV serostatus were compiled alongside the repertoire data. The study aimed to test whether cataloging public T cell receptors could reveal signatures of past pathogen exposure. An early release that covered fewer than 800 HLA-typed donors contained about 290 gigabases of sequencing data and 75 million to 100 million unique TCR sequences. Because of strong linkage in the cohort, roughly five DR-DQ haplotypes were treated as single units for association and clustering. All discovery cohort repertoires had been generated on a single sequencing platform. HLA typing included class I and class II loci at four-digit resolution. Using immunosequencing, the study profiled T cell repertoires from 500 to 800 subjects and related those repertoires to cytomegalovirus serostatus. In an earlier analysis of around 540 of the donors, high-throughput TCR beta sequencing was used to judge whether each TCR beta V gene segment behaved as functional or pseudogenic. In addition to the first cohort of roughly 670 subjects, a separate validation cohort of approximately 130 different subjects was used. Among a few hundred genotyped donors of the cohort, an average of around 240,000 unique TCR beta nucleotide sequences were sequenced per donor, around a sixth of them non-productive. Among the roughly 400 genotyped donors, roughly 80% belonged to the genetic ancestry cluster associated with self-reported Caucasian donors. A later analysis re-analyzed previously published TCR beta repertoires from 660 or so donors and added high-resolution HLA genotyping to study TCR occurrence patterns. To predict cytomegalovirus infection status, the study brought together high-throughput TCR immunosequencing, statistical association of individual TCRs with disease status, and machine learning. Rather than drawing on any new phenotypic data, the later analysis identified candidate immune exposures from TCR beta sequences and the way those sequences occurred across donors. The number of typed donors differed by locus: about 620-640 for A, B, C, DRB1 and DQB1; 500 to 550 for DQA1; some 590 for DPA1; and about 450 for DPB1. Overall study results and their limits: The study gave a list of some 150 TCR beta chains associated with cytomegalovirus. It was suggested by the authors that the approach could potentially be generalized to other disease states and immunological phenotypes. In a later analysis, most CMV-associated TCR beta chains were found to appear HLA-restricted, with HLA associations seemingly driven largely by CMV exposure. In vitro tests confirmed that a few of the cytomegalovirus-associated TCR beta chains recognize cytomegalovirus antigens. In a later genetic analysis, fewer N-insertions in productive TCRs were reported among donors in an Asian-associated ancestry cluster than the roughly 640-donor mean. A further reported finding was that TCR beta sequences accurately predicted the HLA-A and HLA-B alleles for most subjects in the first cohort. When HLA alleles, especially DR and DQ, strongly co-occurred, attributing TCR associations to individual alleles was difficult. Most TCR sequences were seen in very few donors, while some public TCRs were found in many individuals. Because the 87-base-pair reads could not distinguish some IMGT-functional V segments, including TRBV6-2 and TRBV6-3, those segments were excluded. Roughly uniform sequencing depth across donors was assumed in presence/absence analyses, although this assumption may not hold. In a later analysis, HLA-associated TCR beta chains showed more clonal expansion and lower generation probabilities than non-associated chains that were equally common. The cohort was sequenced for TCR beta chains only, and without alpha or paired-chain data the features that could be detected were limited. Linkage disequilibrium might explain the correlated functional status among segregating V segments, but an unknown experimental factor could not be excluded. Over 15 rarely observed V segments, including chromosome 9 orphons, were excluded from the earlier analysis of a few hundred of the donors because counts were too low. HLA typing was unavailable for some donors at each locus, so association tests used only the typed subset. In both the original and validation cohorts, the classifier was reported to diagnose cytomegalovirus status with high specificity and sensitivity. The sequencing pipeline was judged likely to have produced a cluster of highly shared sequence variants as a technical artifact. At a false discovery rate of 0.05, a later analysis linked 15,000 to 20,000 TCR beta sequences to specific HLA alleles. For the cohort, immune exposure information was limited to CMV serostatus. In a later analysis, several top co-occurrence clusters were reported to appear linked to parvovirus B19, influenza, CMV and Epstein-Barr virus. Broadly in line with IMGT annotations, most TCR beta V segments showed up in productive rearrangements about 87% or about 30% of the time in an earlier analysis of 587 of the donors. In a later analysis, the rate of TCR association differed among HLA loci, with DRB1 alleles having the most associated TCRs and HLA-C alleles having the fewest. In a later genetic analysis, a missense DCLRE1C variant was associated with V-gene and J-gene trimming of TCR beta chains, and the association was replicated in an independent cohort.

Comments on this clone: Its antigen is unknown. The input lacks base qualities; no much larger clone sits a single base away.

Clipping removes 7 bases from V and 3 bases from J, with 13 as the unmatched junction base count. CDR1 and CDR2 are drawn from the germline V gene (reference sequence): SGHKS, YYEKEE. From cysteine to phenylalanine, the CDR3 is 15 amino acids long. Only CDR3 DNA remains: 45 bases, in frame from the first base. Library preparation employed the immunoSEQ multiplex PCR assay. For the multiplex PCR, a mixture combining 60 forward primers for TCR Vbeta segments and 13 reverse primers for TCR Jbeta segments was used. The CDR3 region of rearranged TCR beta genes was amplified from genomic DNA by a multiplex PCR assay. On the Illumina HiSeq System, the amplified TCR beta libraries were sequenced as 87-base-pair reads. In the source study's methods: A later analysis counted around 72 million unique TCR beta chains across the 666 repertoires, and roughly 9.9 million of these chains were shared by at least two donors. Raw reads were error-corrected and collapsed into unique sequences with a nearest-neighbor algorithm that merged closely related sequences to remove PCR and sequencing errors. Alignment of CDR3 sequences to IMGT reference sequences was used to assign V, D and J gene segments. Each retained sequence needed at least a six-nucleotide match to both a V gene segment and a J gene segment. A rearrangement was called productive if the CDR3 had no stop codons and remained in frame with V and J, and every other rearrangement was called non-productive. Following IMGT convention, CDR3 was defined as the stretch from the second conserved V-encoded cysteine to the conserved J-encoded phenylalanine. The earlier analysis of 500 to 650 of the donors excluded any sequence lacking an unambiguous match to a single V gene segment. In an earlier analysis of approximately 590 of the donors, a V segment was called functional when productive rearrangements were above 56.7%, and segregating when the standard deviation between donors exceeded 5%. To diagnose cytomegalovirus status from the catalog of TCR beta chain sequences, a statistical classification framework was built. V and J gene assignment, in a later analysis, came from comparing TCR nucleotide sequences with IMGT/GENE-DB human TR gene sequences. The TCRdist pipeline was used in a later analysis to assign CDR3 sequences and most-parsimonious VDJ recombination scenarios. A later analysis defined each TCR beta chain by its CDR3 amino acid sequence plus V-gene family, and excluded reads lacking a unique V-gene family. In a later analysis, around 650 highly shared, low-generation-probability nucleotide sequences were removed to address suspected cross-contamination and a sequencing artifact. In a later analysis, a clonal expansion index for each public chain was calculated from normalized within-repertoire ranks of inferred template counts. A later analysis computed generation probabilities with a VDJ recombination model fitted to out-of-frame rearrangements, and checked the results against IGoR. A later analysis scored TCR-TCR, TCR-HLA and TCR-CMV co-occurrence with hypergeometric tests, applying a repertoire-size bias correction to TCR pairs. To estimate false discovery rates, a later analysis permuted the HLA or CMV assignments 20 times. In a later analysis, co-occurring TCRs were grouped using DBSCAN, with TCRdist sequence similarity added in when clustering inside HLA-allele-positive subsets. For co-occurrence clustering, repertoires with fewer than 30,000 or more than 120,000 public chains were excluded, along with 4 to 6 repertoires with anomalous nucleotide sharing. As stored in TCRdb, this immuneACCESS dataset retains in-frame rearrangements with V and J assigned. A fraction of the clones does not appear; measured against another copy, unresolved V genes explain less than half of the discrepancy, and the remainder lacks a known reason. V, J and clone size reflect that table, while D and trimming were determined from the DNA. The sample data list about 140,000 clones, and 65% to 85% of these were observed just once. The ten largest make up roughly 3.4% of the sample.

In total, roughly 710 healthy bone marrow donors made up the cohort. At the time of sampling, every cohort member was nominally healthy, though immune exposures that went unrecorded were likely present. The donor tested CMV seronegative, placing the donor among the 350 or so seronegative members of the cohort. Each donor provided a peripheral blood sample, and peripheral blood mononuclear cells were used for TCR beta sequencing. Genomic DNA extraction from the blood cell samples was performed with the Qiagen DNeasy Blood Extraction Kit. Input material: PBMCs. The chain employs TRBV5-5 and TRBJ2-7, and 7 junction bases match TRBD2. This receptor was identified in a male donor in good health and CMV-seronegative. The DNA is TGTGCCAGCGGCCGGAGCGGGACTCAACGCTACGAGCAGTACTTC. The translation is CASGRSGTQRYEQYF.